This TCR beta chain was obtained from a study of blood T cell repertoires in COVID-19. The assay was immunoSEQ multiplex PCR, and TCRdb's table has in-frame clones only and misses some. The repertoire holds about 250,000 clones, with under 85% as singletons. The ends lost 0 bases at V and 6 bases at J; junction bases unmatched: 6. CDR3 length: 15 amino acids. Per germline, CDR1 SGDLS and CDR2 YYNGEE. The TCR was taken from a woman aged 40-49 years with active or convalescent COVID-19. The chain joins TRBV9 to TRBJ2-5, with 9 nucleotides matching TRBD2. Input material: peripheral blood. The CDR3 is CASSVDPAGGQTQYF. DNA for the CDR3: TGTGCCAGCAGCGTAGACCCAGCGGGGGGTCAGACCCAGTACTTC.